These T cell receptor beta chains were read from a single sample in a study of blood T cell repertoires in COVID-19. Using immunoSEQ multiplex PCR, the repertoire was profiled, and TCRdb retains in-frame clones only, with some absent. The sample lists roughly 240,000 clones; 86% were seen once. What was sequenced was peripheral blood. The receptors stem from a man between 18 and 35 years old with active or convalescent COVID-19. Both conserved end residues are trimmed from each CDR3.

>TRBJ2-4|TRBV6-5
ASSYRGSPIQY
>TRBJ1-3|TRBV28
ASGFYRGNTIY
>TRBJ2-1|TRBV19
ASSIASGSYNEQF
>TRBJ2-3|TRBV10-3
AIGGAREAGAADTQY
>TRBJ1-6|TRBV11-3
ASSLFGRGQSPLH
>TRBJ2-5|TRBV6-2/TRBV6-3
ASSRDNQETQY
>TRBJ1-1|TRBV25-1
ASIGTGDTEAF
>TRBJ1-3|TRBV7-3
ASSLSHSAGNTIY
>TRBJ2-1|TRBV21-1
ARRLVERNEQF
>TRBJ1-5|TRBV28
ASSFEQARRAQH
>TRBJ1-4|TRBV7-6
ASTLGPRGEKLF
>TRBJ2-1|TRBV9
ASSAIAGGPGFDEQF
>TRBJ1-2|TRBV6-5
ASRLAGAGYT
>TRBJ1-5|TRBV18
ASSQGQGAGNNQPQH
>TRBJ2-7|TRBV7-2
ASTHRERGLEQY
>TRBJ2-7|TRBV5-1
ASRGDRYYEQY
>TRBJ2-3|TRBV5-1
ASSFEPGQGYTDTQY
>TRBJ2-1|TRBV3-1/TRBV3-2
ASSQGTSHSNEQF
>TRBJ1-2|TRBV5-5
ASSWGGLIYGYT
>TRBJ2-2|TRBV2
ASGGQGNTGELF
>TRBJ2-7|TRBV3-1/TRBV3-2
ASSHSHEQY
>TRBJ2-3|TRBV11-3
ASWAGDTDTQY
>TRBJ1-3|TRBV5-5
ASSPTLFSGNTIY
>TRBJ2-1|TRBV19
ATRGGLAALNEQF
>TRBJ1-2|TRBV29-1
SVLSSGGRGVGYGYT
>TRBJ1-2|TRBV4-3
ASSQAGEYVNYGYT
>TRBJ2-5|TRBV5-6
ASSRTLQETQY
>TRBJ1-2|TRBV5-6
ASSPSGQGEGYT
>TRBJ2-1|TRBV7-9
ASSVWTSSTYNEQF